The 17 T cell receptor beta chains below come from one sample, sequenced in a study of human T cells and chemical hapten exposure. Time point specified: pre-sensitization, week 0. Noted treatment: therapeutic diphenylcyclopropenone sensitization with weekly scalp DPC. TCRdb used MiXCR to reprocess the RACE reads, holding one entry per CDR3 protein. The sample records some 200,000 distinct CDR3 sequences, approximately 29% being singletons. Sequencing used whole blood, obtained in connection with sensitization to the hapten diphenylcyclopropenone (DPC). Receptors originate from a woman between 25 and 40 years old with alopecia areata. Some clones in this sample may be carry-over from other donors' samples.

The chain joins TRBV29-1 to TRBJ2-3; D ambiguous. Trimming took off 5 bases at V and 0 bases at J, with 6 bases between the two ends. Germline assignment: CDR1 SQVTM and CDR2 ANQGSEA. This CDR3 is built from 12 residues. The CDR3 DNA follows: TGCAGCGTTAAACTAAGCACAGATACGCAGTATTTT. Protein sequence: CSVKLSTDTQYF.

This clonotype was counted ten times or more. The CDR3 DNA reads TGTGCCAGCGGACAGGGCGGCAATCAGCCCCAGCATTTT. Its protein is CASGQGGNQPQHF. V usage is TRBV7-2 and J usage is TRBJ1-5; 8 nucleotides match TRBD1. The germline V gene has CDR1 SGHTA and CDR2 FQGNSA. This CDR3 spans 13 amino acids. The junction had 2 bases not matched to a gene; V was cut back by 8 bases and J by 2 bases.

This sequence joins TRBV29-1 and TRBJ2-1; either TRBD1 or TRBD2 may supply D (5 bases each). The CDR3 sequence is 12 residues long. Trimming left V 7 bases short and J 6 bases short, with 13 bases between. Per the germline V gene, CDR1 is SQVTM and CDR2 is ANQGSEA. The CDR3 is CSAGVGGNEQFF. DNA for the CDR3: TGCAGCGCTGGAGTTGGGGGCAATGAGCAGTTCTTC.

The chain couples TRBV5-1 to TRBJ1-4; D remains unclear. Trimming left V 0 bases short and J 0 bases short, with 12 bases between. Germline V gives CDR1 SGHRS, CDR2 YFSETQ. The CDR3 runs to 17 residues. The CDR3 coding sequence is TGCGCCAGCAGCTTGGGGGTCACGGGAGCAACTAATGAAAAACTGTTTTTT. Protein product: CASSLGVTGATNEKLFF. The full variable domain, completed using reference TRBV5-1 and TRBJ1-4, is KAGVTQTPRYLIKTRGQQVTLSCSPISGHRSVSWYQQTPGQGLQFLFEYFSETQRNKGNFPGRFSGRQFSNSRSEMNVSTLELGDSALYLCASSLGVTGATNEKLFFGSGTQLSVL.

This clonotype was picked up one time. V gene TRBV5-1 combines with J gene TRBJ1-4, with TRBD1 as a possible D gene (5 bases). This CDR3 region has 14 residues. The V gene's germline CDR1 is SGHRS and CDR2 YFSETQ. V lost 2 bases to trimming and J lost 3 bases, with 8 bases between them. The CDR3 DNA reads TGCGCCAGCAGCTTAGGGGAATCTAATGAAAAACTGTTTTTT. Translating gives CASSLGESNEKLFF.

The CDR3 spells CASSHGTGNEKLFF. The CDR3 DNA sequence: TGTGCCAGCAGCCACGGGACCGGTAATGAAAAACTGTTTTTT. This chain connects TRBV4-2 to TRBJ1-4, with TRBD1 as a possible D gene (5 bases). Germline CDR1 reads LGHNA; CDR2 reads YNFKEQ. V lost 3 bases, J lost 4 bases, and 9 bases lay in between. This CDR3 region has 14 residues.

The CDR3 here is CAISDLAGGPKQYF. CDR3 nucleotide sequence: TGTGCCATCAGTGATCTGGCGGGGGGGCCCAAGCAGTACTTC. The gene calls are TRBV10-3 and TRBJ2-7; 9 bases map to TRBD2. Germline V gives CDR1 ENHRY, CDR2 SYGVKD. This CDR3 is built from 14 residues. V shed 3 bases, J shed 8 bases, and the junction held 8 bases outside the gene matches.

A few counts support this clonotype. The chain's CDR3 is CASSEGENYGYTF. Written as DNA, the CDR3 is TGTGCCAGCAGTGAGGGGGAAAACTATGGCTACACCTTC. This chain links TRBV2 with TRBJ1-2; D might be TRBD1 (5 bases). CDR1 SNHLY and CDR2 FYNNEI come from the germline V gene. Trimming left V 3 bases short and J 2 bases short, with 7 bases between. The CDR3 is made up of 13 amino acids.

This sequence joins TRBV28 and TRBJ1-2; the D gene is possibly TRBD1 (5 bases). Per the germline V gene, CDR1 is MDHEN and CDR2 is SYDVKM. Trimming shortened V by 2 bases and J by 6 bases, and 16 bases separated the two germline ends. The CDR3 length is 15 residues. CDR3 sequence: CASSLATEGQHGYTF. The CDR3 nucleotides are TGTGCCAGCAGTTTAGCCACAGAGGGGCAGCATGGCTACACCTTC.

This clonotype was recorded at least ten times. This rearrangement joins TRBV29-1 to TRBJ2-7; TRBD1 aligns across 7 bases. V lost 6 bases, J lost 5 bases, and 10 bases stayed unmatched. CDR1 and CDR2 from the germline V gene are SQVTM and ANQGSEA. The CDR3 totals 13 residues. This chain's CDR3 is CSVGQVVGNEQYF. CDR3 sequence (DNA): TGCAGCGTCGGACAGGTGGTCGGGAACGAGCAGTACTTC.

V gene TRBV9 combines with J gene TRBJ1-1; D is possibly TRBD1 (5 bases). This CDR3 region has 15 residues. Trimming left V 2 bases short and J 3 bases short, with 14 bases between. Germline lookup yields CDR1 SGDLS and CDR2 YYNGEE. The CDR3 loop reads CASSVRDSWHTEAFF. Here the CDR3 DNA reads TGTGCCAGCAGCGTCCGGGACTCATGGCACACTGAAGCTTTCTTT. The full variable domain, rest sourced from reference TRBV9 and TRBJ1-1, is DSGVTQTPKHLITATGQRVTLRCSPRSGDLSVYWYQQSLDQGLQFLIQYYNGEERAKGNILERFSAQQFPDLHSELNLSSLELGDSALYFCASSVRDSWHTEAFFGQGTRLTVV.

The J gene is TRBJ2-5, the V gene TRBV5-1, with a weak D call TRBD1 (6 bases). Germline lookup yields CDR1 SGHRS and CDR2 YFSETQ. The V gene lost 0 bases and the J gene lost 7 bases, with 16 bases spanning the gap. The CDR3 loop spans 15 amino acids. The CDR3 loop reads CASSLEGGARATQYF. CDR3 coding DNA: TGCGCCAGCAGCTTGGAAGGGGGAGCTCGAGCGACCCAGTACTTC.

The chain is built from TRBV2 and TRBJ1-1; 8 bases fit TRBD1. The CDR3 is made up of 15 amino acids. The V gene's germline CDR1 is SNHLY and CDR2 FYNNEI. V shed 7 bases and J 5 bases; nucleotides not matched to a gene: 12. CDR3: CASTWDRSVGTEAFF. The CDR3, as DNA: TGTGCCAGCACTTGGGACAGGAGTGTGGGAACTGAAGCTTTCTTT.

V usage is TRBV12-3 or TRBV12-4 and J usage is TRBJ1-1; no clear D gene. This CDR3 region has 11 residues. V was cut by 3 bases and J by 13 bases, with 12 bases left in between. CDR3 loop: CASSLIHPVFF. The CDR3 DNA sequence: TGTGCCAGCAGTTTGATACATCCGGTTTTCTTT.

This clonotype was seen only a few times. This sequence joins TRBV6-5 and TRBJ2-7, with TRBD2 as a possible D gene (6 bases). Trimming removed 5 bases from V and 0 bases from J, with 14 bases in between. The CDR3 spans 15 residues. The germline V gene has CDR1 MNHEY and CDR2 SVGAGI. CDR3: CASSTTSSDSYEQYF. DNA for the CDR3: TGTGCCAGCAGTACGACTAGTTCGGACTCCTACGAGCAGTACTTC.

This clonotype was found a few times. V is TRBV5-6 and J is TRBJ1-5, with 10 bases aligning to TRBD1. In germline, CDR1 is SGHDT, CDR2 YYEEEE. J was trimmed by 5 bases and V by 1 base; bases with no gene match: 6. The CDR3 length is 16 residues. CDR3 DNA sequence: TGTGCCAGCAGCTTGTTAGGGACAGGGGAGGATCAGCCCCAGCATTTT. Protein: CASSLLGTGEDQPQHF.

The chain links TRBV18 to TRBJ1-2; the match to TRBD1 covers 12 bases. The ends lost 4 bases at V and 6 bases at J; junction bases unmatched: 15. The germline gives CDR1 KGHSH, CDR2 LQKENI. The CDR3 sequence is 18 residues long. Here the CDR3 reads CASSHYLGTGGVLDGYTF. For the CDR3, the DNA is TGTGCCAGCTCACACTACCTCGGGACAGGGGGCGTCCTGGATGGCTACACCTTC.